The sequence of this TCR beta chain was determined in a study of T cell responses to AZD1222 COVID-19 vaccine. Germline trimming cut 4 bases from V and 6 bases from J; bases unmatched to any gene: 9. CDR3 length: 15 residues. CDR1 is MGHRA and CDR2 is YSYEKL in the germline V gene. Libraries were prepared by immunoSEQ multiplex PCR; TCRdb keeps only in-frame clonotypes and omits some of them. The repertoire holds about 130,000 clones, with 80% to 90% as singletons. The clonotype originates from an adult in good health. This chain links TRBV4-1 with TRBJ2-7, with 10 nucleotides matching TRBD2. Sample: peripheral blood, taken on day 0 of MenACWY control vaccination. CDR3 coding DNA: TGCGCCAGCAGCCGGAGACTAGCGGGCTTGAGCGAGCAGTACTTC. Translated: CASSRRLAGLSEQYF.